This T cell receptor beta chain is drawn from a study of cytomegalovirus exposure and HLA in healthy donors. Broader study findings: An assumption of roughly uniform sequencing depth across donors underlay the presence/absence analyses.

Use of 60 Vbeta and 13 Jbeta primers characterized the PCR. The protocol was immunoSEQ multiplex PCR, while the TCRdb copy is restricted to in-frame clones and leaves out a portion. Of around 70,000 clones detected, about 81% appear once; the ten largest clones hold over 10%. With regard to this clone: Antigen specificity is unknown.

This CDR3 contains 15 residues. From germline, CDR1 is KGHSH and CDR2 LQKENI. The V segment lost 3 bases and the J segment 7 bases; nucleotides outside the gene matches: 10. The clonotype originates from a man aged 70-80 years in good health and CMV-seronegative. Sequenced: PBMCs. This rearrangement joins TRBV18 to TRBJ1-2; 8 bases line up with TRBD1. CDR3 coding DNA: TGTGCCAGCTCACCTAGAGCAGGGGGCCAGATTGGCTACACCTTC. Protein product: CASSPRAGGQIGYTF.